What follows is one TCR beta chain and its context. Its antigen is not identified. The data were obtained in a study of CD8+CD57+ T cells in acquired aplastic anemia. Across the study: Mean DNA quantity obtained from sorted CD4+ and CD8+ cells was around 3.2 ug. Overall study findings and caveats: CD8+ Simpson's diversity showed no significant patient-control difference.

Patients chosen for sequencing had CD8+CD57+ cells that had expanded, as shown by flow cytometry. Template material for TCR beta VDJ and CDR3 profiling consisted of genomic DNA. TCRdb passed the reads through MiXCR, listing each CDR3 protein once. The sample contains roughly 290,000 distinct CDR3 sequences, around three fifths of which appear only once. Sequencing was done on a sample of sorted CD4+, CD8+, or CD8+CD57+ T cells (not recorded which) from PBMCs. The receptor comes from a human donor with aplastic anemia.

The CDR3 here is CASSPPFGRQPYNEQFF. The CDR3 nucleotides read TGTGCCAGCAGCCCCCCGTTTGGGAGGCAGCCATACAATGAGCAGTTCTTC. The chain links TRBV7-8 to TRBJ2-1; perhaps TRBD2 as D (6 bases). The CDR3 has 17 residues. Germline V gene lookup returns CDR1 SGHVS and CDR2 FQNEAQ. V was trimmed by 5 bases and J by 4 bases, leaving 21 bases between them.